The clone carrying this T cell receptor beta chain was recorded a few times. This entry is derived from a study of blood T cell repertoires in COVID-19. Profiling relied on immunoSEQ multiplex PCR, and the TCRdb table lists in-frame clones only, not all of them. The sample lists about 75,000 clones; approximately 90% were seen once. In germline, CDR1 is SGHRS, CDR2 YFSETQ. Trimming stripped 7 bases from V and 2 bases from J, with 16 bases between. The CDR3 runs 15 residues. Sequences were obtained from peripheral blood. This clonotype was obtained from a human donor in a cohort sampled during active COVID-19. V gene TRBV5-1 combines with J gene TRBJ1-3; a weak D match, TRBD1 (6 bases). This chain's CDR3 is CASATEGGTGNTIYF. The CDR3 DNA is TGCGCCAGCGCGACAGAAGGGGGAACTGGAAACACCATATATTTT.